Below are 27 T cell receptor beta chains sequenced from a single sample in a study of graft-versus-host responses after intestinal transplantation. Generated by immunoSEQ multiplex PCR, the TCRdb table keeps only in-frame clones and is missing some. The sample contains over 65,000 clones, approximately 90% of which appear only once. The antigens for these receptors are not known. Source: unstimulated CD8+ T cells sorted from spleen or lymph node cells, taken before transplant. Every receptor here comes from a human donor who was the organ donor for an intestinal transplant.

CDR3 DNA sequence: TGTGCCAGCAGCTTAGCGTCAGGGGACCAGCCCCAGCATTTT. This translates into CASSLASGDQPQHF. The chain is built from TRBV7-6 and TRBJ1-5; a weak D match, TRBD1 (6 bases). The CDR3 sequence is 14 residues long. The V end was cut by 0 bases, the J end by 7 bases, with 10 bases between. The germline CDR1 and CDR2 sequences are SGHVS and FNYEAQ.

This clone was seen a handful of times. V usage is TRBV19 and J usage is TRBJ2-1, with 8 bases lining up with TRBD2. Germline assignment: CDR1 LNHDA and CDR2 SQIVND (reference sequence). With V trimmed by 7 bases and J by 4 bases, 9 bases remained unmatched. The CDR3 extends over 15 amino acids. The CDR3 here is CASTSPPSGYNEQFF. Written as DNA, the CDR3 is TGTGCCAGTACCAGCCCCCCTAGCGGGTACAATGAGCAGTTCTTC.

A few counts support this clone. The rearrangement uses TRBV6-4 and TRBJ2-1; D possibly uses TRBD1 or TRBD2 (5 bases each). V was shortened by 4 bases and J by 5 bases, with 9 bases between the two germline ends. This CDR3 has 13 residues. Germline CDR1 MRHNA, CDR2 SNTAGT. The CDR3 is CASSGDENNEQFF. The CDR3 nucleotides are TGTGCCAGCAGTGGGGACGAGAACAATGAGCAGTTCTTC.

V and J are TRBV4-1 and TRBJ1-1; a weak D match, TRBD1 (5 bases). Trimming took off 4 bases at V and 2 bases at J, with 17 bases between the two ends. Looked up from germline, CDR1 is MGHRA and CDR2 is YSYEKL. The CDR3 contains 16 residues. CDR3 sequence: CASSRGVFWRNTEAFF. The CDR3, as DNA: TGCGCCAGCAGCCGGGGGGTGTTCTGGAGAAACACTGAAGCTTTCTTT.

The rearrangement joins TRBV7-2 to TRBJ2-3; D is tentatively TRBD1 or TRBD2 (6 bases each). The CDR3 has 15 residues. Trimming stripped 0 bases from V and 2 bases from J, with 9 bases between. CDR1 SGHTA and CDR2 FQGNSA come from the germline V gene. The CDR3 loop is CASSLAGGPTDTQYF. The CDR3 DNA is TGTGCCAGCAGCTTAGCGGGGGGCCCCACAGATACGCAGTATTTT.

The chain employs TRBV19 and TRBJ1-4; 9 nucleotides agree with TRBD1. The CDR3 consists of 16 residues. The V gene's germline CDR1 is LNHDA and CDR2 SQIVND (reference sequence). V shed 3 bases and J 8 bases; nucleotides not matched to a gene: 10. The DNA of the CDR3 is TGTGCCAGTAGTATCGGAGGGACAGGGTTTAACGAAAAACTGTTTTTT. It specifies CASSIGGTGFNEKLFF.

This clone was seen a single time. This chain uses TRBV5-5 with TRBJ2-4; D uncertain. Germline CDR1 is SGHKS and CDR2 is YYEKEE (reference sequence). V lost 3 bases to trimming and J lost 5 bases, with 9 bases between them. This CDR3 region has 13 residues. Here the CDR3 reads CASSSVRENIQYF. In DNA, the CDR3 is TGTGCCAGCAGCTCTGTTAGGGAAAACATTCAGTACTTC.

The rearrangement links TRBV5-4 to TRBJ2-5; the match to TRBD2 covers 13 bases. Looked up from germline, CDR1 is SGHNT and CDR2 is YYREEE (reference sequence). Losses at the gene ends were 0 bases for V and 5 bases for J; bases not matched to a gene: 4. The CDR3 has 16 residues. The CDR3 DNA is TGTGCCAGCAGCTTGGGGGGACTAGCGGGGATTGAGACCCAGTACTTC. Its protein product is CASSLGGLAGIETQYF.

The chain joins TRBV9 to TRBJ1-1, with D possibly TRBD1 on 6 matching bases. This CDR3 is built from 15 residues. Germline CDR1 and CDR2: SGDLS and YYNGEE. The V end lost 0 bases, the J end lost 5 bases, and 14 bases lay between the germline ends. In DNA, the CDR3 is TGTGCCAGCAGCGTAGAGGGCCCGGGGGCTACTGAAGCTTTCTTT. This translates into CASSVEGPGATEAFF.

The chain is built from TRBV5-1 and TRBJ2-7; no firm D call. The germline gives CDR1 SGHRS, CDR2 YFSETQ. Trimming pared 1 base from V and 3 bases from J, leaving 8 bases between. This CDR3 has 13 amino acids. The CDR3 DNA is TGCGCCAGCAGCTTGTCCAATTTCTACGAGCAGTACTTC. It translates to CASSLSNFYEQYF.

CDR3 bases: TGTGCCATCGGACAGGGGGCTGGGGAGACCCAGTACTTC. It yields the protein CAIGQGAGETQYF. The chain employs TRBV27 and TRBJ2-5; 11 positions agree with TRBD1. With 10 bases clipped from V and 5 bases from J, the junction kept 6 bases outside the gene matches. The germline V gene has CDR1 MNHEY and CDR2 SMNVEV (reference sequence). The CDR3 totals 13 residues.

This rearrangement joins TRBV27 to TRBJ2-7, with TRBD2 as a possible D gene (6 bases). Germline CDR1 MNHEY, CDR2 SMNVEV (reference sequence). The CDR3 sequence is 13 residues long. V dropped 6 bases and J dropped 2 bases, with 11 bases sitting between them. The CDR3 region has the DNA TGTGCCAGCAGGCGACTAGATCCCTACGAGCAGTACTTC. Amino acids: CASRRLDPYEQYF.

V gene TRBV6-5 combines with J gene TRBJ1-2, with D perhaps matching TRBD1 (5 bases). The CDR3 contains 13 residues. The V gene's germline CDR1 is MNHEY and CDR2 SVGAGI. V lost 2 bases and J lost 4, with 8 bases in between. The CDR3 bases are TGTGCCAGCAGTTACCCAGGGCTCTATGGCTACACCTTC. It yields the protein CASSYPGLYGYTF.

The chain combines TRBV19 with TRBJ2-6; D unclear. Germline V gives CDR1 LNHDA, CDR2 SQIVND (reference sequence). The CDR3 covers 15 residues. The V gene lost 3 bases and the J gene lost 0 bases, with 6 bases spanning the gap. The CDR3, as DNA: TGTGCCAGTAGTATCATAAGCTCTGGGGCCAACGTCCTGACTTTC. This sequence encodes CASSIISSGANVLTF.

This clone was observed once. The chain uses TRBV5-6 and TRBJ1-4; no reliable D call. Germline lookup yields CDR1 SGHDT and CDR2 YYEEEE. The CDR3 sequence is 15 residues long. V was pared by 4 bases and J by 6 bases, with 16 bases between. The CDR3: CASSTPRTGHEKLFF. The DNA of the CDR3 is TGTGCCAGCAGCACCCCCCGGACTGGTCATGAAAAACTGTTTTTT.

This chain joins TRBV6-5 and TRBJ1-2; the D is unclear. The germline gives CDR1 MNHEY, CDR2 SVGAGI. The V end lost 6 bases, the J end lost 1 base, and 12 bases lay between the germline ends. The CDR3 runs to 14 residues. The CDR3 spells CASSRARDNYGYTF. CDR3 sequence (DNA): TGTGCCAGCAGCCGCGCGAGGGATAACTATGGCTACACCTTC.

This clone was counted between two and nine times. The V gene is TRBV18, the J gene TRBJ2-7, with 8 bases fitting TRBD1. The CDR3 has 23 residues. After removal of 5 bases from V and 0 bases from J, the junction contained 30 bases not matched to a gene. CDR1 is KGHSH, CDR2 LQKENI, per germline. CDR3 protein: CASSFFARSTQLPRTGLSYEQYF. CDR3 DNA: TGTGCCAGCTCATTCTTCGCCCGATCCACCCAACTTCCGCGGACAGGGCTCTCCTACGAGCAGTACTTC. Combining the CDR3 with reference TRBV18 and TRBJ2-7 gives the whole variable domain NAGVMQNPRHLVRRRGQEARLRCSPMKGHSHVYWYRQLPEEGLKFMVYLQKENIIDESGMPKERFSAEFPKEGPSILRIQQVVRGDSAAYFCASSFFARSTQLPRTGLSYEQYFGPGTRLTVT.

J is TRBJ1-2 and V is TRBV10-3; no clear D gene. CDR1 ENHRY and CDR2 SYGVKD come from the germline V gene. The CDR3 consists of 11 residues. Trimming stripped 6 bases from V and 4 bases from J, with 6 bases between. DNA of the CDR3: TGTGCCATCAGGACGATCTATGGCTACACCTTC. It specifies CAIRTIYGYTF.

CDR3 sequence reads: CASSLGQGDQPQHF. The CDR3 coding sequence is TGTGCCAGCAGTTTGGGACAGGGCGATCAGCCCCAGCATTTT. V usage is TRBV6-1 and J usage is TRBJ1-5; 9 nucleotides agree with TRBD1. The CDR3 extends over 14 amino acids. Per the germline V gene, CDR1 is MNHNS and CDR2 is SASEGT. Trimming cost V 5 bases and J 5 bases; bases outside gene matches: 4.

DNA of the CDR3: TGCGCCAGCAGCTCCGGGAGCCGGGGGCCCGAGCAGTACTTC. As protein: CASSSGSRGPEQYF. The chain is built from TRBV5-1 and TRBJ2-7; the D call may be TRBD1 or TRBD2 (6 bases each). Trimming took off 3 bases at V and 6 bases at J, with 16 bases between the two ends. The CDR3 covers 14 residues. Germline V lookup: CDR1 SGHRS, CDR2 YFSETQ.

The chain uses TRBV13 and TRBJ2-7; 9 bases agree with TRBD2. This CDR3 is built from 15 residues. The V and J ends lost 5 bases and 2 bases, in that order; junction bases with no gene match: 7. Germline V gene sequence: CDR1 PRHDT, CDR2 FYEKMQ (reference sequence). This chain's CDR3 is CASSPAPSGTYEQYF. Written as DNA, the CDR3 is TGTGCCAGCAGCCCCGCCCCTAGCGGGACCTACGAGCAGTACTTC.

V usage is TRBV2 and J usage is TRBJ1-3; possibly TRBD1 for D (5 bases). The ends were cut back, 8 bases at V and 0 bases at J, with 14 bases in the middle. There are 15 residues in the CDR3. Germline V gives CDR1 SNHLY, CDR2 FYNNEI. The CDR3 DNA reads TGTGCCAGCCGTGGGGCCGTTGACTCTGGAAACACCATATATTTT. Its protein product is CASRGAVDSGNTIYF.

The V gene is TRBV27, the J gene TRBJ2-1; D gene uncertain. Germline V gene lookup returns CDR1 MNHEY and CDR2 SMNVEV (reference sequence). The length of the CDR3 is 16 residues. Trimming cost V 5 bases and J 7 bases, with 21 bases left between them. The CDR3 DNA sequence: TGTGCCAGCAGTCCCCACTCTGACTTTTATGGTAATGAGCAGTTCTTC. Translated, it gives CASSPHSDFYGNEQFF.

This sequence joins TRBV19 and TRBJ2-7, with TRBD2 matching over 12 bases. V was pared by 7 bases and J by 0 bases, with 4 bases of the junction left unmatched. The CDR3 has 15 amino acids. Germline CDR1 is LNHDA and CDR2 is SQIVND (reference sequence). The CDR3 coding sequence is TGTGCCAGTACCGAACTAGCGGGAGGCTCCTACGAGCAGTACTTC. It codes for CASTELAGGSYEQYF.

The rearrangement links TRBV4-1 to TRBJ2-2; D possibly corresponds to TRBD2 (6 bases). The V gene lost 6 bases and the J gene lost 5 bases, with 13 bases spanning the gap. This CDR3 spans 14 amino acids. CDR1 is MGHRA, CDR2 YSYEKL, per germline. CDR3: CASSSLEGTGELFF. The CDR3 nucleotides read TGCGCCAGCAGTTCATTGGAGGGGACCGGGGAGCTGTTTTTT.

The rearrangement uses TRBV14 and TRBJ2-5, with D perhaps matching TRBD2 (5 bases). The V gene's germline CDR1 is SGHDN and CDR2 FVKESK. The germline V and J ends were trimmed by 4 bases and 3 bases, with 9 bases remaining between them. The CDR3 consists of 13 residues. This CDR3 reads CASSLAPEETQYF. DNA of the CDR3: TGTGCCAGCAGCCTAGCGCCCGAAGAGACCCAGTACTTC.

This chain links TRBV21-1 with TRBJ1-1. TRBV21-1 corresponds to a pseudogene. The CDR3 spans 18 residues. CDR3 DNA: TGTGCCAGCAGCAAAGACCGATGGGACTGCCGGGGGGACACTGAAGCTTTCTTT. The encoded protein is CASSKDRWDCRGDTEAFF.